Each of the 29 T cell receptor beta chains below was sequenced from the same sample in a study of control samples from healthy donors and cancer patients. Profiled with immunoSEQ multiplex PCR; TCRdb holds only in-frame clones, not every one. Among 90,000 to 100,000 clones, over 60% were seen once, and the ten largest hold about 10%. Material for sequencing was blood. The source is a woman in her 30s in good health.

The genes are TRBV6-2 or TRBV6-3 and TRBJ2-7; 7 nucleotides agree with TRBD2. J gave up 2 bases and V 5 bases, and 15 bases lay outside the gene matches. This CDR3 region has 17 residues. Looked up from germline, CDR1 is MNHEY and CDR2 is SVGEGT. The CDR3 DNA sequence: TGTGCCAGCAGTCCCCGGACTAGGGATGGGAGACCCTACGAGCAGTACTTC. Amino acids: CASSPRTRDGRPYEQYF.

This clone was counted between two and nine times. This chain connects TRBV6-5 to TRBJ2-7; no firm D call. V lost 4 bases, J lost 2 bases, and 3 bases lay in between. Germline loops: CDR1 MNHEY, CDR2 SVGAGI. The length of the CDR3 is 11 residues. For the CDR3, the DNA is TGTGCCAGCAGTTCGACCTACGAGCAGTACTTC. This translates into CASSSTYEQYF.

This rearrangement joins TRBV6-1 to TRBJ2-7; D is unresolved. The V end was cut by 1 base, the J end by 0 bases, with 7 bases between. The CDR3 is 14 residues long. Germline CDR1 and CDR2: MNHNS and SASEGT. As DNA, the CDR3 is TGTGCCAGCAGTGAAGTGAGTATCTCCTACGAGCAGTACTTC. It translates to CASSEVSISYEQYF.

With regard to this clone: The sample holds other DNA sequences that translate to the same CDR3. This chain uses TRBV7-2 with TRBJ1-1; D gene ambiguous. Trimming left V 0 bases short and J 6 bases short, with 8 bases between. CDR3 length equals 13 residues. Germline CDR1 and CDR2: SGHTA and FQGNSA. CDR3 DNA sequence: TGTGCCAGCAGCTTAGCGCTAAGGGCTGAAGCTTTCTTT. As protein: CASSLALRAEAFF.

The CDR3 is CATSDWRTDTQYF. DNA of the CDR3: TGTGCCACCAGTGACTGGCGCACAGATACGCAGTATTTT. The V call is TRBV24-1, the J call TRBJ2-3; D not certain. The ends were cut back, 4 bases at V and 1 base at J, with 5 bases in the middle. CDR1 and CDR2 from the germline V gene are KGHDR and SFDVKD. The CDR3 runs to 13 residues.

The chain uses TRBV27 and TRBJ1-6; no definite D call. V was trimmed by 4 bases and J by 1 base, leaving 8 bases between them. The germline V gene encodes CDR1 MNHEY and CDR2 SMNVEV (reference sequence). CDR3 length: 15 amino acids. CDR3 sequence reads: CASSSTESYNSPLHF. Here the CDR3 DNA reads TGTGCCAGCAGTTCTACGGAATCCTATAATTCACCCCTCCACTTT.

This chain links TRBV2 with TRBJ1-2; D not certain. Germline V gives CDR1 SNHLY, CDR2 FYNNEI. Trimming stripped 6 bases from V and 2 bases from J, with 13 bases between. The CDR3 extends over 14 amino acids. CDR3 sequence (DNA): TGTGCCAGCAGCCTCCGCGGGTTAAACTATGGCTACACCTTC. Translated, it gives CASSLRGLNYGYTF.

This chain uses TRBV3-1 (or the pseudogene TRBV3-2) with TRBJ2-2, with D hard to call. With 4 bases removed from V and 2 bases from J, the gap between germline ends came to 2 bases. Germline CDR1 LGHDT, CDR2 YNNKEL (reference sequence). The CDR3 is 12 residues long. The CDR3 nucleotides read TGTGCCAGCAGCCTTAACACCGGGGAGCTGTTTTTT. As protein: CASSLNTGELFF.

The chain links TRBV7-2 to TRBJ2-1, with 8 bases aligning to TRBD2. The CDR3 loop spans 15 amino acids. V lost 3 bases, J lost 5 bases, and 6 bases stayed unmatched. Per germline, CDR1 SGHTA and CDR2 FQGNSA. CDR3 DNA sequence: TGTGCCAGCAGCTTTTTAGCGGGGCCTAACAATGAGCAGTTCTTC. Protein sequence: CASSFLAGPNNEQFF. Drawing the rest from reference TRBV7-2 and TRBJ2-1, the complete variable domain is GAGVSQSPSNKVTEKGKDVELRCDPISGHTALYWYRQSLGQGLEFLIYFQGNSAPDKSGLPSDRFSAERTGGSVSTLTIQRTQQEDSAVYLCASSFLAGPNNEQFFGPGTRLTVL.

The chain has TRBV7-8 and TRBJ2-1; D not certain. This CDR3 is built from 11 residues. CDR1 and CDR2 (germline): SGHVS, FQNEAQ. Trimming cost V 5 bases and J 9 bases, with 8 bases left between them. The CDR3 here is CASSLTREQFF. The CDR3 nucleotides read TGTGCCAGCAGCCTGACCCGTGAGCAGTTCTTC.

The chain employs TRBV11-2 and TRBJ2-7, with D perhaps matching TRBD1 (7 bases). This CDR3 spans 15 amino acids. Germline CDR1 is SGHAT and CDR2 is FQNNGV. Trimming stripped 5 bases from V and 6 bases from J, with 20 bases between. CDR3 amino acids: CASSPRGDWSSEQYF. CDR3 DNA: TGTGCCAGCAGCCCCAGGGGGGACTGGTCATCCGAGCAGTACTTC.

This sequence joins TRBV14 and TRBJ1-3, with D tentatively TRBD1 (5 bases). V was clipped by 4 bases and J by 4 bases, with 17 bases between them. Looked up from germline, CDR1 is SGHDN and CDR2 is FVKESK. The CDR3 length is 16 residues. The CDR3 protein is CASSPIQGTGGNTIYF. The CDR3 DNA reads TGTGCCAGCAGCCCTATCCAGGGAACGGGCGGAAACACCATATATTTT.

The V call is TRBV19, the J call TRBJ2-2, with TRBD2 identical over 7 bases. This CDR3 spans 14 amino acids. V trimming: 6 bases; J trimming: 6 bases; junction bases outside the gene matches: 7. Germline V gives CDR1 LNHDA, CDR2 SQIVND (reference sequence). CDR3 sequence reads: CASRASGVPGELFF. In DNA form, the CDR3 reads TGTGCCAGTAGAGCTAGCGGTGTTCCCGGGGAGCTGTTTTTT.

To note about this clone: The identical CDR3 is also encoded by other nucleotide sequences in the sample. J is TRBJ2-3 and V is TRBV9; D possibly uses TRBD1 or TRBD2 (5 bases each). The germline V gene has CDR1 SGDLS and CDR2 YYNGEE. Trimming removed 0 bases at V and 0 bases at J, with 8 bases between. The CDR3 spans 15 residues. The CDR3 is CASSVGGGSTDTQYF. CDR3 nucleotides: TGTGCCAGCAGCGTAGGTGGGGGAAGCACAGATACGCAGTATTTT. Using reference TRBV9 and TRBJ2-3 for the parts outside the CDR3, the full variable domain is DSGVTQTPKHLITATGQRVTLRCSPRSGDLSVYWYQQSLDQGLQFLIQYYNGEERAKGNILERFSAQQFPDLHSELNLSSLELGDSALYFCASSVGGGSTDTQYFGPGTRLTVL.

The chain recombines TRBV5-1 with TRBJ1-4, with D tentatively TRBD1 (6 bases). The V gene lost 4 bases and the J gene lost 1 base, with 20 bases spanning the gap. CDR1 and CDR2 from the germline V gene are SGHRS and YFSETQ. The CDR3 contains 18 residues. CDR3 DNA: TGCGCCAGCAGCCCCAACTTCGGGGGCGGGTTAACTAATGAAAAACTGTTTTTT. Translated: CASSPNFGGGLTNEKLFF.

This clone came up once. The genes are TRBV5-1 and TRBJ2-3; 8 positions match TRBD1. The V segment lost 6 bases and the J segment 0 bases; nucleotides outside the gene matches: 9. CDR1 and CDR2 (germline): SGHRS, YFSETQ. The CDR3 runs to 16 residues. CDR3 loop: CASNTVQGGSTDTQYF. The CDR3 nucleotides are TGCGCCAGCAACACCGTACAGGGGGGTAGCACAGATACGCAGTATTTT.

The J gene is TRBJ2-1, the V gene TRBV10-2; 9 nucleotides agree with TRBD1. The CDR3 is 18 amino acids. The germline V gene encodes CDR1 WSHSY and CDR2 SAAADI. V shed 6 bases, J shed 0 bases, and the junction held 12 bases outside the gene matches. The CDR3 region is CASRRGQGSVSSYNEQFF. The CDR3 DNA sequence: TGCGCCAGCAGGCGGGGACAGGGATCCGTCAGCTCCTACAATGAGCAGTTCTTC.

This clone appeared a few times. The CDR3 is CASSPRPTQETQYF. The CDR3 nucleotides are TGTGCCAGCAGCCCAAGACCGACCCAAGAGACCCAGTACTTC. This sequence joins TRBV7-2 and TRBJ2-5; D remains unclear. Trimming took 5 bases from V and 1 from J, leaving 11 bases between them. The CDR3 length is 14 residues. In germline, CDR1 is SGHTA, CDR2 FQGNSA.

The rearrangement uses TRBV19 and TRBJ1-4; possible D gene TRBD1, 6 bases. Germline CDR1 and CDR2: LNHDA and SQIVND (reference sequence). The CDR3 is 15 residues long. Trimming removed 2 bases from V and 8 bases from J, with 15 bases in between. The CDR3 nucleotides read TGTGCCAGTAGTATAAATCACAGGGTGAGAGAAAAACTGTTTTTT. This codes for CASSINHRVREKLFF.

This rearrangement joins TRBV19 to TRBJ1-2, with D perhaps matching TRBD1 (6 bases). V was shortened by 8 bases and J by 2 bases, with 15 bases between the two germline ends. The CDR3 is 14 residues long. Looked up from germline, CDR1 is LNHDA and CDR2 is SQIVND (reference sequence). This CDR3 reads CASGVRQGNYGYTF. The CDR3 region has the DNA TGTGCCAGTGGGGTGCGGCAGGGGAACTATGGCTACACCTTC.

The rearrangement uses TRBV5-6 and TRBJ2-7; 9 bases are a match to TRBD1. The CDR3 runs to 15 residues. After removal of 4 bases from V and 1 base from J, the junction contained 6 bases not matched to a gene. The germline CDR1 and CDR2 sequences are SGHDT and YYEEEE. This CDR3 is CASSKGDRESYEQYF. The DNA for the CDR3 is TGTGCCAGCAGCAAGGGGGACAGGGAATCCTACGAGCAGTACTTC.

The V call is TRBV6-5, the J call TRBJ2-5; D may be TRBD1 (6 bases). CDR1 is MNHEY, CDR2 SVGAGI, per germline. The length of the CDR3 is 13 residues. The V gene lost 8 bases and the J gene lost 4 bases, with 14 bases spanning the gap. The CDR3 region has the DNA TGTGCCAGCGGGATAACAGGGTTAGAGACCCAGTACTTC. Protein sequence: CASGITGLETQYF.

Comments on this clone: Other DNA sequences from this sample encode an identical CDR3 as well. The rearrangement links TRBV9 to TRBJ2-1; D possibly corresponds to TRBD2 (5 bases). The CDR3 has 15 amino acids. Germline V gene data show CDR1 as SGDLS and CDR2 as YYNGEE. With 1 base removed from V and 6 bases from J, the gap between germline ends came to 14 bases. CDR3 bases: TGTGCCAGCAGCGTATCGGGCGGTGAGGGCAATGAGCAGTTCTTC. The encoded protein is CASSVSGGEGNEQFF.

This clone was seen more than once but under ten times. This chain links TRBV7-9 with TRBJ2-2; 7 bases agree with TRBD1. In germline, CDR1 is SEHNR, CDR2 FQNEAQ (reference sequence). Trimming at V came to 1 base and at J to 6 bases, leaving 14 bases not matched to a gene. The CDR3 extends over 18 amino acids. The CDR3 spells CASSLGNRGKRGAGELFF. DNA for the CDR3: TGTGCCAGCAGCTTAGGGAACAGGGGAAAGAGAGGCGCCGGGGAGCTGTTTTTT.

This clone was observed once. The rearrangement links TRBV6-2 or TRBV6-3 to TRBJ2-2; perhaps TRBD2 as D (6 bases). V was trimmed by 6 bases and J by 3 bases, leaving 20 bases between them. CDR1 is MNHEY and CDR2 is SVGEGT in the germline V gene. CDR3 length: 17 amino acids. CDR3 coding DNA: TGTGCCAGCAGCTCCGCGGGGCGAAGGAGTGACACCGGGGAGCTGTTTTTT. It translates to CASSSAGRRSDTGELFF.

CDR3 sequence: CASSPLAGSSYEQYF. The CDR3 DNA reads as TGTGCCAGTAGTCCCCTGGCAGGGAGCTCCTACGAGCAGTACTTC. The rearrangement joins TRBV19 to TRBJ2-7, with D tentatively TRBD1 or TRBD2 (5 bases each). Trimming left V 5 bases short and J 0 bases short, with 14 bases between. The CDR3 is 15 residues long. Germline CDR1 and CDR2: LNHDA and SQIVND (reference sequence).

The rearrangement uses TRBV6-5 and TRBJ2-1; possible D gene TRBD2, 5 bases. Germline assignment: CDR1 MNHEY and CDR2 SVGAGI. The CDR3 is 12 amino acids. V gave up 8 bases and J gave up 3 bases, with 8 bases separating them. CDR3 sequence: CASAAGYNEQFF. CDR3 coding DNA: TGTGCCAGCGCGGCGGGCTACAATGAGCAGTTCTTC.

The V and J genes are TRBV10-2 and TRBJ2-5; maybe TRBD2 (6 bases). From germline, CDR1 is WSHSY and CDR2 SAAADI. The CDR3 runs to 13 residues. The V end lost 4 bases, the J end lost 2 bases, and 8 bases lay between the germline ends. CDR3 bases: TGCGCCAGCAGTGTGGGGAGGCAAGAGACCCAGTACTTC. It translates to CASSVGRQETQYF.

The rearrangement uses TRBV19 and TRBJ1-6, with D possibly being TRBD1 (5 bases). The CDR3 length is 18 residues. Trimming removed 4 bases from V and 0 bases from J, with 16 bases in between. The V gene's germline CDR1 is LNHDA and CDR2 SQIVND (reference sequence). The CDR3 loop is CASSRYRTDSSYNSPLHF. The DNA of the CDR3 is TGTGCCAGTAGTAGATATCGGACCGACAGCTCCTATAATTCACCCCTCCACTTT.